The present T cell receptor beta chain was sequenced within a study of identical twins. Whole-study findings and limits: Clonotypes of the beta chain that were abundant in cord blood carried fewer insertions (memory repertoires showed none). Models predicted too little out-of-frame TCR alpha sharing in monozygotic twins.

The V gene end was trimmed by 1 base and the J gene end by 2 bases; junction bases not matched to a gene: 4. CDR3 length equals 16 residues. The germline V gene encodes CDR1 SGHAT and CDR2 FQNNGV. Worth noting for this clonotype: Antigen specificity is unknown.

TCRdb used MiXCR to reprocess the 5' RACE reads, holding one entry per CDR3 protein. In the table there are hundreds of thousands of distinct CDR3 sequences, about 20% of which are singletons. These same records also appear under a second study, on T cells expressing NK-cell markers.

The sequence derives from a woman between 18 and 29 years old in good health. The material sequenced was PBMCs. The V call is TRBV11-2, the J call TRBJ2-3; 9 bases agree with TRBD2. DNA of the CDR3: TGTGCCAGCAGCTTAGCTAGCGGGGTTTACACAGATACGCAGTATTTT. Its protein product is CASSLASGVYTDTQYF.